This T cell receptor beta chain comes out of a study of T-cell reconstitution after alpha-beta-depleted transplantation in children. Trimming removed 3 bases at V and 3 bases at J, with 1 base between. The CDR3 has 10 residues. CDR1 and CDR2 (germline): SQVTM, ANQGSEA. Unique molecular identifiers were incorporated during preparation of the TCRbeta library. TCRdb redid the calling of the PCR reads with MiXCR, one entry per CDR3 protein. The repertoire holds around 96,000 distinct CDR3 sequences, with approximately 12% as singletons. This clonotype was observed many times. Sample: PBMCs from the stem cell graft donor, taken from the stem cell graft. The origin of this receptor is a human donor who donated a stem cell graft to a child with inherited bone marrow failure. This chain joins TRBV29-1 and TRBJ2-3; no clear D gene. The CDR3 DNA sequence: TGCAGCGTTGATACAGATACGCAGTATTTT. Residues: CSVDTDTQYF.